This TCR beta chain derives from a study of T cells in localized non-small cell lung cancer. CDR1 MDHEN and CDR2 SYDVKM come from the germline V gene. Trimming removed 2 bases from V and 4 bases from J, with 8 bases in between. The CDR3 extends over 13 amino acids. The method was immunoSEQ multiplex PCR; TCRdb's version includes in-frame clones alone and lacks a portion of them. The sample consists of some 15,000 clones, about 87% of them appearing once. This clone has a single count. The sample consisted of peripheral blood mononuclear cells, taken before any cancer treatment. This sequence was found in a male donor older than 55 with stage II lung adenocarcinoma. V gene TRBV28 combines with J gene TRBJ1-2, with D possibly matching TRBD1 (5 bases). CDR3 coding DNA: TGTGCCAGCAGTTTAAGCGGGGGCTATGGCTACACCTTC. As protein: CASSLSGGYGYTF.